The 27 T cell receptor beta chains given below trace back to one sample, sequenced in a study of metastatic and nonmetastatic thyroid tumors. TCRdb redid the clone calls on the PCR reads using MiXCR. The repertoire holds about 27,000 clones, with roughly 15% as singletons. Among the patients, none had received any treatment before thyroid surgery. The sequenced material came from blood. The receptors were gathered from a male donor with papillary thyroid cancer or a benign thyroid nodule (not recorded which). Some clones in this sample may be carry-over from other donors' samples.

The CDR3 loop reads CASSPFPGAIGNYEQYF. In DNA form, the CDR3 reads TGTGCCAGCAGTCCATTCCCCGGGGCTATCGGTAACTACGAGCAGTACTTC. The gene calls are TRBV12-3 or TRBV12-4 and TRBJ2-7; D is perhaps TRBD1 or TRBD2 (5 bases each). CDR3 length equals 17 residues. Trimming left V 5 bases short and J 3 bases short, with 23 bases between.

There are many counts of this clone. The chain employs TRBV6-1 and TRBJ1-6; D unclear. This CDR3 has 15 residues. Germline V gene sequence: CDR1 MNHNS, CDR2 SASEGT. Trimming removed 5 bases from V and 5 bases from J, with 13 bases in between. CDR3 DNA: TGTGCCAGCAGTCTCAATGTCGAGCATAATTCACCCCTCCACTTT. It translates to CASSLNVEHNSPLHF.

Ten or more counts support this clone. The chain joins TRBV7-4 to TRBJ2-2; 9 bases are shared with TRBD2. The CDR3 runs to 20 residues. V lost 1 base to trimming and J lost 6 bases; unmatched junction nucleotides: 18. Germline CDR1 SGHVT, CDR2 SQSDAQ. CDR3 residues: CASSLVSGSGNYLGSGELFF. As DNA, the CDR3 is TGTGCCAGCAGCTTAGTTAGCGGGAGCGGGAATTACCTAGGGTCCGGGGAGCTGTTTTTT.

This clone is labeled as medium-sized. J is TRBJ2-7 and V is TRBV11-3, with D possibly being TRBD1 (5 bases). CDR3 length: 15 amino acids. CDR1 is SGHNT and CDR2 is YENEEA in the germline V gene. The germline V and J ends were trimmed by 1 base and 2 bases, with 12 bases remaining between them. CDR3 nucleotide sequence: TGTGCCAGCAGCTTAGTGGGGCAGGGCCCCTACGAGCAGTACTTC. Protein sequence: CASSLVGQGPYEQYF.

The rearrangement uses TRBV2 and TRBJ1-1; D gene unclear. Germline-derived CDR1 and CDR2 are SNHLY and FYNNEI. The V gene lost 4 bases and the J gene lost 5 bases, with 11 bases spanning the gap. The CDR3 has 13 residues. As DNA, the CDR3 is TGTGCCAGCAGTGGGCATGAATGGACTGAAGCTTTCTTT. Translation gives CASSGHEWTEAFF.

In its sample, this clone was seen once. The chain recombines TRBV7-9 with TRBJ1-3, with 7 bases aligning to TRBD1. The CDR3 is made up of 14 amino acids. With V trimmed by 0 bases and J by 6 bases, 2 bases remained unmatched. Looked up from germline, CDR1 is SEHNR and CDR2 is FQNEAQ (reference sequence). Here the CDR3 DNA reads TGTGCCAGCAGCTTAGCCGGGACAGAAAACACCATATATTTT. It encodes CASSLAGTENTIYF.

The V gene is TRBV6-1, the J gene TRBJ1-1, with a weak D call TRBD1 (5 bases). The CDR3 has 14 residues. The V gene lost 4 bases and the J gene lost 4 bases, with 13 bases spanning the gap. CDR1 is MNHNS, CDR2 SASEGT, per germline. The CDR3 DNA reads as TGTGCCAGCAGTGGGCAGGGTATTATCACTGAAGCTTTCTTT. Its translation: CASSGQGIITEAFF.

The rearrangement links TRBV6-2 or TRBV6-3 to TRBJ2-1, with TRBD1 matching 9 bases. Germline V CDR1 and CDR2: MNHEY, SVGEGT. With 2 bases clipped from V and 7 bases from J, the junction kept 6 bases outside the gene matches. The CDR3 contains 15 residues. The CDR3: CASSYIPGQGNEQFF. CDR3 coding DNA: TGTGCCAGCAGTTACATCCCGGGACAGGGTAATGAGCAGTTCTTC.

Concerning this clone: One end of the junction varies from germline; a read error may be responsible. The J gene is TRBJ1-6, the V gene TRBV30; perhaps TRBD1 as D (5 bases). The CDR3 is made up of 14 amino acids. Per germline, CDR1 GTSNPN and CDR2 SVGIG (reference sequence). CDR3 sequence: CAGDPTCGNPPLHF. The CDR3, as DNA: TGTGCCGGGGACCCGACATGCGGTAATCCACCCCTCCACTTT.

CDR3 sequence reads: CASSSLTGNRGYTF. The DNA for the CDR3 is TGTGCCAGCAGCTCGTTGACAGGGAACCGAGGCTACACCTTC. The chain is built from TRBV7-9 and TRBJ1-2, with 7 bases fitting TRBD1. CDR1 is SEHNR and CDR2 is FQNEAQ in the germline V gene (reference sequence). V lost 4 bases and J lost 8; bases outside the gene matches: 10. The CDR3 loop spans 14 amino acids. The full variable domain, rest sourced from reference TRBV7-9 and TRBJ1-2, is DTGVSQNPRHKITKRGQNVTFRCDPISEHNRLYWYRQTLGQGPEFLTYFQNEAQLEKSRLLSDRFSAERPKGSFSTLEIQRTEQGDSAMYLCASSSLTGNRGYTFGSGTRLTVV.

Regarding this clone: At one end, the junction sequence differs from germline, possibly due to a read error. The V gene is TRBV20-1, the J gene TRBJ2-5; possibly TRBD2 for D (5 bases). The CDR3 is 12 residues long. Germline assignment: CDR1 DFQATT and CDR2 SNEGSKA (reference sequence). CDR3 sequence reads: CSTRSGTDTQYF. The CDR3 DNA sequence: TGCAGTACTAGGAGCGGAACGGATACCCAGTACTTC.

Ten or more counts support this clone. The chain employs TRBV9 and TRBJ2-7; 11 bases are shared with TRBD2. Germline V gene lookup returns CDR1 SGDLS and CDR2 YYNGEE. The CDR3 is 16 amino acids. V shed 1 base and J 2 bases; nucleotides not matched to a gene: 5. Here the CDR3 DNA reads TGTGCCAGCAGCGTAAATCCTAGCGGGAGGCCCTACGAGCAGTACTTC. This sequence encodes CASSVNPSGRPYEQYF.

Many counts were recorded for this clone. V is TRBV7-2 and J is TRBJ1-4; 7 bases agree with TRBD1. The CDR3 is 14 amino acids. V was pared by 3 bases and J by 4 bases, with 2 bases of the junction left unmatched. Germline CDR1 and CDR2: SGHTA and FQGNSA. DNA of the CDR3: TGTGCCAGCAGCTTGGACAGGCTTAATGAAAAACTGTTTTTT. Protein product: CASSLDRLNEKLFF.

In its sample, this clone was seen many times. The CDR3: CASSLDGTQETQYF. The CDR3 DNA is TGTGCCAGCAGCTTGGACGGCACCCAAGAGACCCAGTACTTC. This chain uses TRBV5-4 with TRBJ2-5; D remains ambiguous. CDR3 length: 14 amino acids. V lost 0 bases, J lost 1 base, and 7 bases lay in between. The germline gives CDR1 SGHNT, CDR2 YYREEE (reference sequence).

This clone was observed a handful of times. This chain joins TRBV6-1 and TRBJ2-1, with D tentatively TRBD2 (6 bases). Trimming stripped 4 bases from V and 11 bases from J, with 18 bases between. The V gene's germline CDR1 is MNHNS and CDR2 SASEGT. This CDR3 has 14 amino acids. The CDR3 loop is CASSGEDYREKQFF. The CDR3 DNA reads TGTGCCAGCAGTGGTGAGGATTATCGGGAGAAGCAGTTCTTC.

This clone has at least ten counts. The V and J genes are TRBV28 and TRBJ1-6; 8 nucleotides match TRBD1. The V gene end was trimmed by 5 bases and the J gene end by 5 bases; junction bases not matched to a gene: 5. Per the germline V gene, CDR1 is MDHEN and CDR2 is SYDVKM. The CDR3 totals 15 residues. The CDR3 bases are TGTGCCAGCAGTAGCCCGGGACAGGATAATTCACCCCTCCACTTT. This encodes CASSSPGQDNSPLHF.

The rearrangement uses TRBV11-2 and TRBJ2-1; D is possibly TRBD2 (7 bases). Trimming took off 1 base at V and 11 bases at J, with 21 bases between the two ends. Germline V gives CDR1 SGHAT, CDR2 FQNNGV. The length of the CDR3 is 16 residues. The CDR3 nucleotides read TGTGCCAGCAGCTTAGGGGCGGGGGCCCTACGAGATCAGCAGTTCTTC. This sequence encodes CASSLGAGALRDQQFF.

This clone was counted at least ten times. This chain connects TRBV5-1 to TRBJ2-7; TRBD1 might be the D (6 bases). The CDR3 extends over 13 amino acids. CDR1 is SGHRS, CDR2 YFSETQ, per germline. With 3 bases removed from V and 2 bases from J, the gap between germline ends came to 9 bases. CDR3 in amino acids: CASSSGDTYEQYF. In DNA, the CDR3 is TGCGCCAGCAGCTCCGGGGACACCTACGAGCAGTACTTC.

This clone is medium-sized within its sample. V usage is TRBV20-1 and J usage is TRBJ1-5; 9 bases are a match to TRBD1. The CDR3 sequence is 14 residues long. Trimming at V came to 6 bases and at J to 7 bases, leaving 10 bases not matched to a gene. Germline assignment: CDR1 DFQATT and CDR2 SNEGSKA (reference sequence). The CDR3 sequence: CSAGTGKGGQPQHF. CDR3 sequence (DNA): TGCAGTGCCGGGACAGGGAAGGGTGGGCAGCCCCAGCATTTT.

This clone was counted at least ten times. V gene TRBV24-1 combines with J gene TRBJ2-3, with D maybe TRBD1 (7 bases). Between the trimmed V and J ends, which lost 5 bases and 3 bases, there was a span of 17 bases. The CDR3 is 16 amino acids. CDR1 KGHDR and CDR2 SFDVKD come from the germline V gene. The CDR3 bases are TGTGCCACCAGTGGCCCTAGGGGGCGGGGTACAGATACGCAGTATTTT. Encoded protein: CATSGPRGRGTDTQYF.

This clone was seen at least ten times. V and J are TRBV30 and TRBJ2-1; 8 bases agree with TRBD2. Looked up from germline, CDR1 is GTSNPN and CDR2 is SVGIG (reference sequence). The CDR3 sequence is 20 residues long. Trimming took 1 base from V and 3 from J; bases not matched to a gene: 20. CDR3 region: CAWSGAGATSGVSRYNEQFF. The CDR3 nucleotides are TGTGCCTGGAGTGGAGCGGGGGCTACTAGCGGAGTCTCCCGCTACAATGAGCAGTTCTTC.

This clone was counted ten times or more. V is TRBV19 and J is TRBJ1-2; 7 bases match TRBD1. Germline assignment: CDR1 LNHDA and CDR2 SQIVND (reference sequence). Losses at the gene ends were 7 bases for V and 4 bases for J; bases not matched to a gene: 6. The CDR3 spans 13 residues. The CDR3 is CASTFTGAYGYTF. The CDR3 nucleotides are TGTGCCAGTACCTTCACAGGGGCCTATGGCTACACCTTC.

There are many counts of this clone. This sequence joins TRBV4-1 and TRBJ2-7, with 8 bases matching TRBD1. There are 13 residues in the CDR3. Unmatched junction bases numbered 6, after V lost 6 bases and J lost 5 bases. Germline CDR1 and CDR2: MGHRA and YSYEKL. The DNA of the CDR3 is TGCGCCAGCAGGCCCGGGACAGGCAACGAGCAGTACTTC. This gives the protein CASRPGTGNEQYF.

This chain connects TRBV24-1 to TRBJ1-6; the D is unclear. Trimming cost V 7 bases and J 9 bases, with 12 bases left between them. The CDR3 has 13 amino acids. CDR1 KGHDR and CDR2 SFDVKD come from the germline V gene. For the CDR3, the DNA is TGTGCCACCAGCCTCACGGGAGGTTCACCCCTCCACTTT. Amino acid sequence: CATSLTGGSPLHF.

This clone was observed at least ten times. The chain has TRBV27 and TRBJ1-1; D remains ambiguous. The CDR3 is 13 residues long. The germline V and J ends were trimmed by 5 bases and 8 bases, with 15 bases remaining between them. Germline values: CDR1 MNHEY, CDR2 SMNVEV (reference sequence). For the CDR3, the DNA is TGTGCCAGCAGTCTACCTCCGGGCGGAGAAGCTTTCTTT. Protein: CASSLPPGGEAFF.

This chain uses TRBV6-1 with TRBJ1-2, with TRBD1 identical over 8 bases. This CDR3 has 13 residues. V was clipped by 7 bases and J by 4 bases; unmatched bases: 5. CDR1 is MNHNS and CDR2 is SASEGT in the germline V gene. This CDR3 is CASTGQGSYGYTF. The CDR3 DNA follows: TGTGCCAGCACCGGACAGGGTTCCTATGGCTACACCTTC.

This clone was recorded many times. V is TRBV6-1 and J is TRBJ1-5; D not resolved. The germline V gene has CDR1 MNHNS and CDR2 SASEGT. This CDR3 has 16 residues. Trimming took off 7 bases at V and 2 bases at J, with 18 bases between the two ends. CDR3 loop: CASKSDRAGGNQPQHF. For the CDR3, the DNA is TGTGCCAGCAAGAGCGATCGGGCCGGCGGCAATCAGCCCCAGCATTTT.